Given below is one T cell receptor (beta chain) in context. Antigen: not known. This sample was included in a study of cytomegalovirus exposure and HLA in healthy donors. Primers for the PCR totalled 60 Vbeta and 13 Jbeta. Clones were sequenced by immunoSEQ multiplex PCR, and TCRdb holds only the in-frame ones, with some missing. The sample lists around 110,000 clones; 50% to 75% were seen once. General study findings and limits: Later, TCR association rates were found to vary by HLA locus, highest for DRB1 and lowest for HLA-C.

This receptor was obtained from a woman aged 35 to 49 in good health and CMV-seropositive. What was sequenced was PBMCs.

The CDR3 is CASSVAPFALEGDAEQYF. The CDR3 DNA follows: TGTGCCAGCAGCGTAGCTCCTTTTGCCCTCGAAGGGGATGCCGAGCAGTACTTC. The chain couples TRBV9 to TRBJ2-7, with D possibly being TRBD1 (5 bases). V was pared by 0 bases and J by 6 bases, with 25 bases between. Germline V gene data show CDR1 as SGDLS and CDR2 as YYNGEE. This CDR3 region has 18 residues.